Reported below is one TCR beta chain. The protocol was immunoSEQ multiplex PCR, while the TCRdb copy is restricted to in-frame clones and leaves out a portion. The sample includes approximately 17,000 clones, 90% of them seen just once. The CDR3 totals 15 residues. Unmatched junction bases numbered 12, after V lost 6 bases and J lost 5 bases. The germline V gene encodes CDR1 MNHEY and CDR2 SVGAGI. This specimen belongs to a study of T cell clonotyping in hematopoietic cell transplantation. The source is a man aged 50-60 years in good health. Some clones in this sample may be carry-over from other donors' samples. This chain links TRBV6-5 with TRBJ1-1; 7 positions agree with TRBD1. Sample: peripheral blood mononuclear cells. The CDR3 protein is CASSTSTAGGTEAFF. The CDR3 bases are TGTGCCAGCAGCACTTCCACGGCAGGGGGGACTGAAGCTTTCTTT.